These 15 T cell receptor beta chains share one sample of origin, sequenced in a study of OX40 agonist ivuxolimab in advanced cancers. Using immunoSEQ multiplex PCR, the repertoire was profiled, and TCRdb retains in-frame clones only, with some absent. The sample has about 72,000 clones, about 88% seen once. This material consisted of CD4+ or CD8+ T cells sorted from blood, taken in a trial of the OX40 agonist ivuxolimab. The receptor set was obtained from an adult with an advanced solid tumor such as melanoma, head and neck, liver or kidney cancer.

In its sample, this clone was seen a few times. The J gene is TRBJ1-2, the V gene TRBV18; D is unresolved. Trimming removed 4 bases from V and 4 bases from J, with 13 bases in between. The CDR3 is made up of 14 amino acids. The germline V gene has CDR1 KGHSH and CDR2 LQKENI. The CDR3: CASSLEKGAYGYTF. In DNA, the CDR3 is TGTGCCAGCTCACTTGAAAAGGGAGCCTATGGCTACACCTTC.

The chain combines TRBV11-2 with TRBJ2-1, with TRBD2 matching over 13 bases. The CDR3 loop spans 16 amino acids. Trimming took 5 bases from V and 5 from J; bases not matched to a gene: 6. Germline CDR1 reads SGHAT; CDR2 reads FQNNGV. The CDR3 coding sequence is TGTGCCAGCAGCCACCGACTAGCGGGGGGCAACAATGAGCAGTTCTTC. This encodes CASSHRLAGGNNEQFF. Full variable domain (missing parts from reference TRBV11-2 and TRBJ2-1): EAGVAQSPRYKIIEKRQSVAFWCNPISGHATLYWYQQILGQGPKLLIQFQNNGVVDDSQLPKDRFSAERLKGVDSTLKIQPAKLEDSAVYLCASSHRLAGGNNEQFFGPGTRLTVL.

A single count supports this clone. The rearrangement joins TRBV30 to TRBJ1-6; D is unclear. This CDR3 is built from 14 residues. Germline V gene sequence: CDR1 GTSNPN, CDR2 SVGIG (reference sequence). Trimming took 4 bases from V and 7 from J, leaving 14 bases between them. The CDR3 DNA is TGTGCCTGGAACCGGGAGACGACCAATTCACCCCTCCACTTT. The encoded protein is CAWNRETTNSPLHF.

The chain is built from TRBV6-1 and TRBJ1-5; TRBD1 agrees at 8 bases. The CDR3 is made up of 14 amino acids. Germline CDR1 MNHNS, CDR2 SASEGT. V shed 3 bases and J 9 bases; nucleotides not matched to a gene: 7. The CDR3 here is CASSEGQAYSPQHF. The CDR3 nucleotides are TGTGCCAGCAGTGAGGGACAGGCCTATTCGCCCCAGCATTTT.

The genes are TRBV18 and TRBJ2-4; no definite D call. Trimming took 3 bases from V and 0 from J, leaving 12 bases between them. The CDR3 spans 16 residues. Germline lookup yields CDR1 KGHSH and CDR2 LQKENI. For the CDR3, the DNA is TGTGCCAGCTCACCCGGAATGGCGGTAGCCAAAAACATTCAGTACTTC. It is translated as CASSPGMAVAKNIQYF.

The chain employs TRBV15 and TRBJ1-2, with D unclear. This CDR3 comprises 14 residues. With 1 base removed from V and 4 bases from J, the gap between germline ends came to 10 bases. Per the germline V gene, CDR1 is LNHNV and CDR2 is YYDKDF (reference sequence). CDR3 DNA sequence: TGTGCCACCAGCAGAGCCCCGGGCACCTATGGCTACACCTTC. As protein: CATSRAPGTYGYTF.

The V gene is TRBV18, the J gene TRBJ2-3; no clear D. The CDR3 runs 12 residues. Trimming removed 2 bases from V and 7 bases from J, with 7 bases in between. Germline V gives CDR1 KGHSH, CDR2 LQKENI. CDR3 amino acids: CASSPEQHTQYF. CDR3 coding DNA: TGTGCCAGCTCACCAGAGCAACATACGCAGTATTTT.

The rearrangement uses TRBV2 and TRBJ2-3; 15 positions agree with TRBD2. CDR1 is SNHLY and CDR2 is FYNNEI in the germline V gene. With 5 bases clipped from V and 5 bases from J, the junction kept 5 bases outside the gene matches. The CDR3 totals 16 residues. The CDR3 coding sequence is TGTGCCAGCAGTACTTGGACTAGCGGGAGGGGAGATACGCAGTATTTT. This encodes CASSTWTSGRGDTQYF.

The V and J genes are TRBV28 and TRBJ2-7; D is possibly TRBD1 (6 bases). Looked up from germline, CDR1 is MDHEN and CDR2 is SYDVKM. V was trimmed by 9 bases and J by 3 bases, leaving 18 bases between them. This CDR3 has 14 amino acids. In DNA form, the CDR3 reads TGTGCCAGTGTACTACAGGGTTCCAACTACGAGCAGTACTTC. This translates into CASVLQGSNYEQYF.

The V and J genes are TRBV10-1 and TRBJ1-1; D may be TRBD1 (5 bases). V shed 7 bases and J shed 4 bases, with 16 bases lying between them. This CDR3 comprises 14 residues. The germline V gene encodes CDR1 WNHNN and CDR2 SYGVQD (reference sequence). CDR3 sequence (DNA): TGCGCCAGCAACCCAGGGTGGCTGGGCACTGAAGCTTTCTTT. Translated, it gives CASNPGWLGTEAFF.

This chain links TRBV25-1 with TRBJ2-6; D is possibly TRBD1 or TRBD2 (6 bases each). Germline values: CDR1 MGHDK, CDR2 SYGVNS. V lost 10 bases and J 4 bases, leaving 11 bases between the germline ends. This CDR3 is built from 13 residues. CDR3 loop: CATGEAGANVLTF. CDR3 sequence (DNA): TGTGCCACAGGGGAGGCCGGGGCCAACGTCCTGACTTTC.

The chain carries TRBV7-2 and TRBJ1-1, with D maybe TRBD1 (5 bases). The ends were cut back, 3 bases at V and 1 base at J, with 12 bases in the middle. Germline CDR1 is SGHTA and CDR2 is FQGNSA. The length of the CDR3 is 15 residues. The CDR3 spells CASSLPGTGNTEAFF. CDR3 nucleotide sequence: TGTGCCAGCAGCTTGCCCGGGACGGGGAACACTGAAGCTTTCTTT.

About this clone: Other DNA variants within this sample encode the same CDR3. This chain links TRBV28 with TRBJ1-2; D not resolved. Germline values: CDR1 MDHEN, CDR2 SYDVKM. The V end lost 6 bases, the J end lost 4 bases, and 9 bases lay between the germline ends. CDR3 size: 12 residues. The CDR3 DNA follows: TGTGCCAGCAGCCTCCGGGGCTATGGCTACACCTTC. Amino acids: CASSLRGYGYTF.

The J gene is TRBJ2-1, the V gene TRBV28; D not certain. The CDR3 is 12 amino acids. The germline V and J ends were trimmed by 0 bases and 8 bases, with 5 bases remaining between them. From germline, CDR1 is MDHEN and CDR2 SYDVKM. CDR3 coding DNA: TGTGCCAGCAGTTTATGGACGTATGAGCAGTTCTTC. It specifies CASSLWTYEQFF. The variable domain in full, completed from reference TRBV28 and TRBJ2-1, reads DVKVTQSSRYLVKRTGEKVFLECVQDMDHENMFWYRQDPGLGLRLIYFSYDVKMKEKGDIPEGYSVSREKKERFSLILESASTNQTSMYLCASSLWTYEQFFGPGTRLTVL.

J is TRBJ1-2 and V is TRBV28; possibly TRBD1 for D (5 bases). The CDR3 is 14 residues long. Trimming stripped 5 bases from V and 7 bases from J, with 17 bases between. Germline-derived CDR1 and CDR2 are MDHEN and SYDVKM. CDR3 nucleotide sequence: TGTGCCAGCAGTCCAGGGATAGATTTTGGTGGCTACACCTTC. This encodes CASSPGIDFGGYTF.